This T cell receptor beta chain was found in a study of T cell repertoires in cytomegalovirus infection. Study-wide background: Carrying CMV and the relevant HLA type showed in public TCR beta signatures. Broader study findings: Clonotypes of TCR beta that were HLA-C-restricted and CMV-specific dominated the ex vivo response. CMV carriers with the relevant HLA were identified by cumulative public TCR beta family frequency.

TCRdb ran MiXCR on the reads and lists one entry per CDR3 protein. The sample consists of around 320,000 distinct CDR3 sequences, more than 8% of them appearing once. Turning to this clonotype: Its antigen is not identified.

This CDR3 has 13 residues. In germline, CDR1 is SGHDN, CDR2 FVKESK. Deletions cut 1 base from V and 11 bases from J, with 9 bases between. This TCR was sampled from a human donor in good health (CMV status not recorded). Some clones in this sample may be carry-over from other donors' samples. The material sequenced was PBMCs. The chain recombines TRBV14 with TRBJ1-6, with unresolved D. CDR3 bases: TGTGCCAGCAGCCAAGTGAACCGGGCACCCCTCCACTTT. Translating it yields CASSQVNRAPLHF.